This paragraph covers one T cell receptor (beta chain) sequence. Germline values: CDR1 LGHNA, CDR2 YSLEER. The CDR3 runs to 15 residues. Trimming left V 5 bases short and J 3 bases short, with 17 bases between. This entry is derived from a study of T-cell memory formation after mild COVID-19. TCRdb recomputed calls from the 5' RACE reads with MiXCR, one row per CDR3 protein. The data show 200,000 to 250,000 distinct CDR3 sequences, around a tenth seen once. This TCR was sampled from a man aged 18 to 35 who had mild COVID-19 (a few samples of this study predate the infection). Cell type and time point are not known. The rearrangement joins TRBV4-3 to TRBJ2-7, with D perhaps matching TRBD2 (6 bases). The sequenced material came from PBMCs or a T cell subset sorted from them (not recorded which). The DNA for the CDR3 is TGCGCCAGCAGCGGTACAAGTAGGGGAGGCTACGAGCAGTACTTC. Its protein is CASSGTSRGGYEQYF.